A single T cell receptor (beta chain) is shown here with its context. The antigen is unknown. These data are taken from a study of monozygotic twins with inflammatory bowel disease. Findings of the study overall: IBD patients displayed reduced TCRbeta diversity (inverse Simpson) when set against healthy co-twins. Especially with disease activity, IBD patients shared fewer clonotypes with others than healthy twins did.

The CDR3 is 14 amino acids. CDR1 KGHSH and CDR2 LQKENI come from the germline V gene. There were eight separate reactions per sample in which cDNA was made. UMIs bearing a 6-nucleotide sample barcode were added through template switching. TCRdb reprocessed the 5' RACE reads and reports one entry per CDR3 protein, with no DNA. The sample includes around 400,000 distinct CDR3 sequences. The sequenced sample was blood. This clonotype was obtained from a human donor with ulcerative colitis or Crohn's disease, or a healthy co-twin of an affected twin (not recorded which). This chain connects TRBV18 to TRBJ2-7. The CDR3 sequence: CASSPPGVPYEQYF.